One sample yielded the 21 T cell receptor beta chains listed below, sequenced in a study of T cells in Graves' hyperthyroidism and ophthalmopathy. Researchers took RNA transcripts and amplified the TCR beta CDR3 regions from them. The HTBI set primed first-round TCR CDR3 RT-PCR. TCRdb redid the calling of the multiplex PCR reads with MiXCR, one entry per CDR3 protein. The repertoire includes 550,000 to 800,000 distinct CDR3 sequences, around a sixth of them detected once, and roughly 16% sits in the top ten. Sequencing used blood. These receptors were collected from a man aged 45-65 years with Graves' hyperthyroidism.

The V gene is TRBV27, the J gene TRBJ2-7, with TRBD1 identical over 9 bases. The CDR3 is made up of 14 amino acids. Germline assignment: CDR1 MNHEY and CDR2 SMNVEV (reference sequence). Germline trimming cut 6 bases from V and 2 bases from J; bases unmatched to any gene: 5. The CDR3 spells CASRSGQGTYEQYF. CDR3 bases: TGTGCCAGCAGATCGGGACAGGGTACCTACGAGCAGTACTTC.

At least ten counts were recorded for this clonotype. The chain has TRBV29-1 and TRBJ1-2; D unclear. V was pared by 2 bases and J by 7 bases, with 17 bases between. This CDR3 has 14 residues. CDR1 is SQVTM and CDR2 is ANQGSEA in the germline V gene. CDR3 in DNA: TGCAGCGTTGAATCTGTAGGGCCCACTTTTGGCTACACCTTC. Translating gives CSVESVGPTFGYTF.

The chain has TRBV2 and TRBJ2-1; 13 bases fit TRBD2. The CDR3 has 17 amino acids. J gave up 0 bases and V 6 bases, and 5 bases lay outside the gene matches. CDR1 SNHLY and CDR2 FYNNEI come from the germline V gene. CDR3 in amino acids: CASRETSGRSSYNEQFF. The CDR3 nucleotides read TGTGCCAGCAGAGAGACTAGCGGGAGGAGCTCCTACAATGAGCAGTTCTTC. The whole variable domain, filled in from reference TRBV2 and TRBJ2-1, reads EPEVTQTPSHQVTQMGQEVILRCVPISNHLYFYWYRQILGQKVEFLVSFYNNEISEKSEIFDDQFSVERPDGSNFTLKIRSTKLEDSAMYFCASRETSGRSSYNEQFFGPGTRLTVL.

Many counts were recorded for this clonotype. The chain recombines TRBV12-3 or TRBV12-4 with TRBJ2-7; 9 bases fit TRBD2. V trimming: 6 bases; J trimming: 2 bases; junction bases outside the gene matches: 5. The CDR3 has 14 amino acids. CDR3 amino acids: CASSFSGSPYEQYF. CDR3 DNA: TGTGCCAGCAGCTTTAGCGGGAGCCCCTACGAGCAGTACTTC.

V usage is TRBV7-9 and J usage is TRBJ2-1, with 14 bases fitting TRBD2. CDR1 and CDR2 (germline): SEHNR, FQNEAQ (reference sequence). The CDR3 is 18 amino acids. The V segment lost 5 bases and the J segment 1 base; nucleotides outside the gene matches: 7. The CDR3 nucleotides are TGTGCCAGCAGCAAGCGACTAGCGGGAGGGCCATCCTACAATGAGCAGTTCTTC. Protein sequence: CASSKRLAGGPSYNEQFF.

This clonotype has a handful of counts. The chain employs TRBV7-9 and TRBJ2-3; D is uncertain. Germline V lookup: CDR1 SEHNR, CDR2 FQNEAQ (reference sequence). With 1 base removed from V and 1 base from J, the gap between germline ends came to 12 bases. This CDR3 spans 16 amino acids. The chain's CDR3 is CASSLVARVGTDTQYF. Written as DNA, the CDR3 is TGTGCCAGCAGCTTAGTTGCTAGGGTTGGCACAGATACGCAGTATTTT.

In this sample, this clonotype turned up many times. V gene TRBV30 combines with J gene TRBJ2-5, with TRBD2 matching over 10 bases. From germline, CDR1 is GTSNPN and CDR2 SVGIG (reference sequence). CDR3 length equals 14 residues. The CDR3 loop is CAQDPASGSETQYF. CDR3 DNA sequence: TGTGCTCAGGACCCGGCTAGCGGGAGTGAGACCCAGTACTTC.

Concerning this clonotype itself: This clone may be a read error of a much larger clone one base away. V is TRBV6-1 and J is TRBJ1-4; 11 bases are a match to TRBD1. CDR1 and CDR2 (germline): MNHNS, SASEGT. The CDR3 is made up of 20 amino acids. The CDR3 region is CASSEPSGTGGIGGGERLFF. The CDR3 bases are TGTGCCAGCAGTGAACCTTCCGGGACAGGGGGAATAGGAGGAGGTGAAAGACTGTTTTTT.

This clonotype was observed a few times. J is TRBJ1-4 and V is TRBV20-1, with TRBD1 as a possible D gene (5 bases). V was shortened by 0 bases and J by 5 bases, with 10 bases between the two germline ends. CDR1 is DFQATT and CDR2 is SNEGSKA in the germline V gene (reference sequence). This CDR3 has 14 residues. The CDR3 is CSARERGGNEKLFF. The DNA for the CDR3 is TGCAGTGCTAGAGAGAGGGGAGGCAATGAAAAACTGTTTTTT.

V is TRBV19 and J is TRBJ1-5; D uncertain. The germline CDR1 and CDR2 sequences are LNHDA and SQIVND (reference sequence). The CDR3 is 15 amino acids. V was cut by 3 bases and J by 5 bases, with 14 bases left in between. Here the CDR3 reads CASSIVRDRDQPQHF. CDR3 coding DNA: TGTGCCAGTAGTATTGTTCGAGACCGAGATCAGCCCCAGCATTTT.

This clonotype was detected once. The genes are TRBV7-2 and TRBJ2-5; D is possibly TRBD1 or TRBD2 (5 bases each). The CDR3 consists of 14 residues. Trimming shortened V by 1 base and J by 4 bases, and 10 bases separated the two germline ends. The V gene's germline CDR1 is SGHTA and CDR2 FQGNSA. The CDR3 region is CASSLVPGTETQYF. CDR3 coding DNA: TGTGCCAGCAGCTTAGTACCAGGGACAGAGACCCAGTACTTC.

The chain links TRBV18 to TRBJ1-2; TRBD1 matches at 7 bases. V lost 7 bases and J lost 2; bases outside the gene matches: 10. CDR1 and CDR2 (germline): KGHSH, LQKENI. This CDR3 is built from 15 residues. The CDR3 sequence: CASFTLRGKNYGYTF. CDR3 bases: TGTGCCAGCTTTACCCTCAGGGGGAAGAACTATGGCTACACCTTC.

This clonotype was seen many times. V and J are TRBV7-9 and TRBJ1-2; D unclear. Trimming cost V 5 bases and J 8 bases, with 12 bases left between them. The CDR3 consists of 12 residues. Germline V gene lookup returns CDR1 SEHNR and CDR2 FQNEAQ (reference sequence). The CDR3 DNA sequence: TGTGCCAGCAGCATTGACCTAGGGGGCTACACCTTC. This sequence encodes CASSIDLGGYTF.

This clonotype was recorded at least ten times. V and J are TRBV6-2 or TRBV6-3 and TRBJ2-3, with TRBD2 as a possible D gene (5 bases). The V end was cut by 4 bases, the J end by 5 bases, with 13 bases between. The CDR3 length is 14 residues. CDR1 is MNHEY, CDR2 SVGEGT, per germline. The CDR3 protein is CASSSPRTLDTQYF. The CDR3 DNA reads TGTGCCAGCAGTTCCCCGAGGACTCTAGATACGCAGTATTTT.

V gene TRBV13 combines with J gene TRBJ2-7, with D possibly matching TRBD1 (6 bases). Per germline, CDR1 PRHDT and CDR2 FYEKMQ (reference sequence). The CDR3 length is 13 residues. V gave up 0 bases and J gave up 5 bases, with 8 bases separating them. CDR3 in DNA: TGTGCCAGCAGCTTAGGGGGGGCTGACGAGCAGTACTTC. Translating it yields CASSLGGADEQYF.

This clonotype was recorded at least ten times. V usage is TRBV12-3 or TRBV12-4 and J usage is TRBJ2-3; no clear D. CDR3 length equals 13 residues. Trimming cost V 5 bases and J 7 bases, with 13 bases left between them. CDR3: CASSDWTANTQYF. CDR3 coding DNA: TGTGCCAGCAGTGATTGGACCGCGAATACGCAGTATTTT.

This clonotype was detected a few times. This sequence joins TRBV13 and TRBJ2-4, with a possible D match to TRBD2 (5 bases). V was shortened by 7 bases and J by 7 bases, with 11 bases between the two germline ends. CDR3 length: 12 residues. Germline V CDR1 and CDR2: PRHDT, FYEKMQ (reference sequence). The CDR3 nucleotides read TGTGCCAGCACAACCCGCGGGAACATTCAGTACTTC. This sequence encodes CASTTRGNIQYF. The full variable domain, its missing parts supplied by reference TRBV13 and TRBJ2-4, is AAGVIQSPRHLIKEKRETATLKCYPIPRHDTVYWYQQGPGQDPQFLISFYEKMQSDKGSIPDRFSAQQFSDYHSELNMSSLELGDSALYFCASTTRGNIQYFGAGTRLSVL.

This sequence joins TRBV20-1 and TRBJ2-7; D remains unclear. Between the trimmed V and J ends, which lost 1 base and 4 bases, there was a span of 14 bases. This CDR3 is built from 14 residues. CDR1 is DFQATT, CDR2 SNEGSKA, per germline (reference sequence). The CDR3 loop is CSARADLGIYEQYF. CDR3 DNA: TGCAGTGCTAGAGCCGACCTGGGAATATACGAGCAGTACTTC.

Regarding this clonotype: A much larger clone lies one base from this, so it may be a read error. V usage is TRBV3-1 and J usage is TRBJ2-7; 9 bases agree with TRBD2. V was pared by 1 base and J by 0 bases, with 1 base of the junction left unmatched. Germline lookup yields CDR1 LGHDT and CDR2 YNNKEL (reference sequence). This CDR3 region has 15 residues. CDR3 coding DNA: TGTGCCAGCAGCCAAGGACTAGCGGACTCCTACGAGCAGTACTTC. Translating it yields CASSQGLADSYEQYF.

This clonotype has at least ten counts. This chain links TRBV11-2 with TRBJ2-4; D tentatively fits TRBD1 or TRBD2 (5 bases each). The CDR3 runs to 15 residues. Trimming removed 5 bases at V and 10 bases at J, with 21 bases between. Germline V gene data show CDR1 as SGHAT and CDR2 as FQNNGV. This CDR3 is CASSPTGAIPGIQYF. The CDR3, as DNA: TGTGCCAGCAGCCCGACCGGGGCGATACCAGGGATTCAGTACTTC.

This clonotype was counted between two and nine times. The chain employs TRBV20-1 and TRBJ2-2, with 11 bases matching TRBD2. Germline CDR1 reads DFQATT; CDR2 reads SNEGSKA (reference sequence). Trimming at V came to 3 bases and at J to 0 bases, leaving 9 bases not matched to a gene. The CDR3 loop spans 18 amino acids. Written as DNA, the CDR3 is TGCAGTGCTAGGCTAGGGGCTAGCGGGAGGTCGAACACCGGGGAGCTGTTTTTT. It encodes CSARLGASGRSNTGELFF.